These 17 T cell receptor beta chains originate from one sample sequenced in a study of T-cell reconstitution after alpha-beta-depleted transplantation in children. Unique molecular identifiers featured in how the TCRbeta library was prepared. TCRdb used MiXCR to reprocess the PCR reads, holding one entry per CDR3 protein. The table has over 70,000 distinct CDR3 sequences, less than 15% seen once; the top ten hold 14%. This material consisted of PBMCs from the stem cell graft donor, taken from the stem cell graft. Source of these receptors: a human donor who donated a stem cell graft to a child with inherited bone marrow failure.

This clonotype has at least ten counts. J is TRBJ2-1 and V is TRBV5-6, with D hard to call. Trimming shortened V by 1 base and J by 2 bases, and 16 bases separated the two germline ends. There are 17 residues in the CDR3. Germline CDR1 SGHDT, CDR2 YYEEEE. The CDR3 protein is CASSLLGRVPPYNEQFF. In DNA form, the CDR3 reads TGTGCCAGCAGCTTGCTGGGAAGAGTTCCCCCCTACAATGAGCAGTTCTTC.

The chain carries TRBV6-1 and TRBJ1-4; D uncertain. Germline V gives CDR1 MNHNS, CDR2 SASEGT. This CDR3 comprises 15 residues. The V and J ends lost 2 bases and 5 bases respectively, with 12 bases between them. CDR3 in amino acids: CASSERHSYNEKLFF. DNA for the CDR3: TGTGCCAGCAGTGAAAGGCACAGCTACAATGAAAAACTGTTTTTT.

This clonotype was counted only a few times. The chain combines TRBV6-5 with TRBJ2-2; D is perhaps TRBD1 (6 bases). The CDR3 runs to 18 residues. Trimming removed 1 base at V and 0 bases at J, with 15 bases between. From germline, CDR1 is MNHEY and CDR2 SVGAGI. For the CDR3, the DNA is TGTGCCAGCAGTTACTATTCCTGGGCAGGGGCGAACACCGGGGAGCTGTTTTTT. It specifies CASSYYSWAGANTGELFF.

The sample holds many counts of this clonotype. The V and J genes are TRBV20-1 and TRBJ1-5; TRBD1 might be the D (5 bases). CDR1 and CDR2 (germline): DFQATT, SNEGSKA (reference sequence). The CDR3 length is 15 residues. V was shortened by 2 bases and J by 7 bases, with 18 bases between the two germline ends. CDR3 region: CSARILGQVTQPQHF. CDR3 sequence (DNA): TGCAGTGCTAGAATCTTGGGGCAGGTTACCCAGCCCCAGCATTTT.

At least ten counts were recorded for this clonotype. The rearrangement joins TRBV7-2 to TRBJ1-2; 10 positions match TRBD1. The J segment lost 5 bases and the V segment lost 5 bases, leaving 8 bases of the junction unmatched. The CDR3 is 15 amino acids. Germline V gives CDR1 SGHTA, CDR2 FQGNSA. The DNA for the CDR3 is TGTGCCAGCAGCCTGTTGGACAGGGGGTTTTATGGCTACACCTTC. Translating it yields CASSLLDRGFYGYTF.

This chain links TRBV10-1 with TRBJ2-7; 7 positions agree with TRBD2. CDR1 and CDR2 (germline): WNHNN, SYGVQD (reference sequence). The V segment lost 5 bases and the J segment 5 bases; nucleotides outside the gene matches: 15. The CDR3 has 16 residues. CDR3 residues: CASSPCPREPSHEQYF. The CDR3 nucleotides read TGCGCCAGCAGTCCATGCCCGCGGGAGCCCTCTCACGAGCAGTACTTC.

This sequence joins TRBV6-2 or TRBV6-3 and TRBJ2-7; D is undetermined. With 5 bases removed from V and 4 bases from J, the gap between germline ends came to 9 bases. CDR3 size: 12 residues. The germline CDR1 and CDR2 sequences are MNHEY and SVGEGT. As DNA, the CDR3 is TGTGCCAGCAGTACCCGGATTTACGAGCAGTACTTC. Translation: CASSTRIYEQYF.

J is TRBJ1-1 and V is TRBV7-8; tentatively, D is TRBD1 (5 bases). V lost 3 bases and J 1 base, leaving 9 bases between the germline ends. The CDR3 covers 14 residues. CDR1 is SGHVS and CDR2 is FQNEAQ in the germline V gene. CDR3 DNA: TGTGCCAGCAGCTTCGGGGGGGAGAACACTGAAGCTTTCTTT. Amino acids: CASSFGGENTEAFF.

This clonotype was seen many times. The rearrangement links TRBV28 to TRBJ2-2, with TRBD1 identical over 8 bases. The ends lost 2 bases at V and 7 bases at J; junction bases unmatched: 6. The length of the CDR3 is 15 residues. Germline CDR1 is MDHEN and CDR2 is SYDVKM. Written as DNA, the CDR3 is TGTGCCAGCAGTTTAAGCAGGGGGCTCATCGGGGAGCTGTTTTTT. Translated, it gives CASSLSRGLIGELFF. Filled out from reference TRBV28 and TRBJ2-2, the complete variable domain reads DVKVTQSSRYLVKRTGEKVFLECVQDMDHENMFWYRQDPGLGLRLIYFSYDVKMKEKGDIPEGYSVSREKKERFSLILESASTNQTSMYLCASSLSRGLIGELFFGEGSRLTVL.

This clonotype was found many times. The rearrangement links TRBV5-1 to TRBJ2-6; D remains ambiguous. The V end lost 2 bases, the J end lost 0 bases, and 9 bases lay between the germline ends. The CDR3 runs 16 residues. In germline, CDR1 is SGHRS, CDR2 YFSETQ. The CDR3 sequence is CASSFGQNSGANVLTF. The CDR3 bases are TGCGCCAGCAGCTTCGGTCAGAACTCTGGGGCCAACGTCCTGACTTTC.

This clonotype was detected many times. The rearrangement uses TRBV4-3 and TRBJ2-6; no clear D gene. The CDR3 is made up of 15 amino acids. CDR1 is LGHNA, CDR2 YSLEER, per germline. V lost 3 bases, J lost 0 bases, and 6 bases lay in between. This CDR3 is CASSHTGSGANVLTF. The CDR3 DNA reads TGCGCCAGCAGCCATACGGGCTCTGGGGCCAACGTCCTGACTTTC.

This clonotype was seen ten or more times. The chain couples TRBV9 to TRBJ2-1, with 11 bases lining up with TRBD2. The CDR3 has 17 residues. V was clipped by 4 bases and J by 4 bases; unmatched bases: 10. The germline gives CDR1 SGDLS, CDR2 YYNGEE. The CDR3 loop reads CASSPRASGGYYNEQFF. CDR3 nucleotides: TGTGCCAGCAGCCCACGGGCTAGCGGGGGGTATTACAATGAGCAGTTCTTC.

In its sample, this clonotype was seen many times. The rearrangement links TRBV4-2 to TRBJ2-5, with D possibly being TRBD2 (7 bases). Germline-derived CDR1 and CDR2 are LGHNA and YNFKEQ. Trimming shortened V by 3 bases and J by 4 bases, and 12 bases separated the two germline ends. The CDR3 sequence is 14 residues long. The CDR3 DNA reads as TGTGCCAGCAGCCAGGGCGGGGGCAGAGAGACCCAGTACTTC. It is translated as CASSQGGGRETQYF.

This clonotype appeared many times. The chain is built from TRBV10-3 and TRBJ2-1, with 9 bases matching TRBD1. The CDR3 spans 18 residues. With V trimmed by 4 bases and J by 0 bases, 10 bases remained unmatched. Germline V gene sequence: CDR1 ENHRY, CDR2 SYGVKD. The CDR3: CAISAPGDRASSYNEQFF. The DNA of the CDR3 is TGTGCCATCAGTGCGCCGGGGGACAGGGCGAGCTCCTACAATGAGCAGTTCTTC.

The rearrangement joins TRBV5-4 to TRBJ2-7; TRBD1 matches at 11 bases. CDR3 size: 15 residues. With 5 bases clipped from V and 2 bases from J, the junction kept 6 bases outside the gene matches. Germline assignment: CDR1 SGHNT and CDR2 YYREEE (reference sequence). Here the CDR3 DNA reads TGTGCCAGCAGTACCCCGGGACAGGGGGCCTACGAGCAGTACTTC. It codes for CASSTPGQGAYEQYF.

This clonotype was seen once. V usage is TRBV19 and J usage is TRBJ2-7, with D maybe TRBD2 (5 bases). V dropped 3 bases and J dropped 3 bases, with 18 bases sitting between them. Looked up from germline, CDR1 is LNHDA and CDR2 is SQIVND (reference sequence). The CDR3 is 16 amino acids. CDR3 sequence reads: CASSISGGTGFYEQYF. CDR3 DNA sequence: TGTGCCAGTAGTATCTCAGGAGGCACCGGCTTCTACGAGCAGTACTTC.

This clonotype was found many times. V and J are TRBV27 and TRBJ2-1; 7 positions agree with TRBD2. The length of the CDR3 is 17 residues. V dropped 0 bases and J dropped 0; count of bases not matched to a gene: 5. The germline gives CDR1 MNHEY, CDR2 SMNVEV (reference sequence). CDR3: CASSLSGGRGSYNEQFF. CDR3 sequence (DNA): TGTGCCAGCAGTTTATCGGGGGGGAGGGGCTCCTACAATGAGCAGTTCTTC.